This T cell receptor beta chain was documented in a study of T cell repertoires in cytomegalovirus infection. Study summary: Both CMV infection and a matching HLA type were indicated by public TCR beta signatures.

TCRdb analysed the reads with MiXCR anew, one entry per CDR3 protein. Found here are almost 300,000 distinct CDR3 sequences, about 9.1% of them singletons; the top ten hold approximately 2.4%. Broader study findings: CMV-specific TCR beta clonotypes restricted by HLA-C dominated the ex vivo response. Cumulative frequency (of public TCR beta family members) identified carriers of CMV plus the relevant HLA.

The CDR3 is 13 residues long. The V gene's germline CDR1 is MNHEY and CDR2 SVGAGI. A few counts support this clonotype. Its antigen is undetermined. One junction end does not reproduce the germline sequence, and a read error may be involved. The gene calls are TRBV6-5 and TRBJ1-1; D gene unclear. Sequenced input: PBMCs. The receptor was isolated from a human donor in good health (CMV status not recorded). Some clones in this sample may be carry-over from other donors' samples. The CDR3 loop reads CASSYSGNAEAFF. The CDR3 DNA is TGTGCCAGCAGTTACTCAGGGAACGCTGAAGCTTTCTTT.